This is a list of T cell receptor beta chains from one sample in a study of long-term antiretroviral therapy in people with HIV. Method: immunoSEQ multiplex PCR; TCRdb's copy keeps in-frame clones and lacks some. The table has around 33,000 clones, 65% to 90% seen once. Material: unsorted PBMCs, obtained 0.3 years after starting antiretroviral therapy. The receptors stem from a man aged 18 to 29 with HIV. The CDR3 runs from the conserved cysteine through the conserved F or W. A D gene is named only where the DNA matches it firmly. Clone size is shown for a subset of rows, as once, few, many or a class of expanded clone.

>-|TRBV5-1|TRBJ2-7|-
CASSLGLLYEQYF
TGCGCCAGCAGCTTGGGACTTCTCTACGAGCAGTACTTC
>once|TRBV10-3|TRBJ2-7|TRBD2
CAIGLAGGNSYEQYF
TGTGCCATCGGACTAGCGGGAGGTAACTCCTACGAGCAGTACTTC
>few|TRBV19|TRBJ1-6|TRBD1
CASTPDRGTYNSPLHF
TGTGCCAGTACTCCCGACAGGGGGACCTATAATTCACCCCTCCACTTT
>-|TRBV9|TRBJ2-7|-
CASRGDGSYEQYF
TGTGCCAGCAGGGGGGACGGCTCCTACGAGCAGTACTTC
>-|TRBV21-1|TRBJ1-2|-
CASSKVLGTGERTNYGYTF
TGTGCCAGCAGCAAAGTCCTCGGGACAGGGGAAAGAACTAACTATGGCTACACCTTC
>-|TRBV5-1|TRBJ1-4|-
CASSSPESSQATNEKLFF
TGCGCCAGCAGCTCTCCGGAGTCTTCTCAGGCAACTAATGAAAAACTGTTTTTT
>-|TRBV28|TRBJ2-2|TRBD1
CASTTDREFGELFF
TGTGCCAGCACCACCGACAGGGAGTTCGGGGAGCTGTTTTTT
>-|TRBV30|TRBJ2-3|-
CAWNRDSTDTQYF
TGTGCCTGGAATCGGGACAGCACAGATACGCAGTATTTT
>-|TRBV15|TRBJ2-5|-
CATSSQTGWGQETQYF
TGTGCCACCAGCAGTCAGACAGGATGGGGGCAAGAGACCCAGTACTTC
>few|TRBV5-5|TRBJ2-1|-
CASSLSLRLDEQFF
TGTGCCAGCAGCTTGTCCCTCCGGTTGGATGAGCAGTTCTTC
>once|TRBV5-8|TRBJ1-2|-
CASSFPRDGTHYGYTF
TGTGCCAGCAGCTTCCCCCGGGACGGCACCCACTATGGCTACACCTTC
>medium-sized|TRBV19|TRBJ1-2|-
CASILEADQNYGYTF
TGTGCCAGTATTCTGGAGGCAGATCAAAACTATGGCTACACCTTC
>-|TRBV5-1|TRBJ2-1|TRBD2
CASRSLPGGYNEQFF
TGCGCCAGCAGATCTCTCCCGGGGGGGTACAATGAGCAGTTCTTC
>-|TRBV6-5|TRBJ2-3|TRBD1
CASSRQGASTDTQYF
TGTGCCAGCAGTCGACAGGGGGCGAGCACAGATACGCAGTATTTT
>-|TRBV5-1|TRBJ2-7|TRBD1
CASSRPLPGQVAYEQYF
TGCGCCAGCAGCCGACCTCTGCCGGGACAGGTCGCCTACGAGCAGTACTTC
>once|TRBV19|TRBJ2-1|TRBD2
CASNPIAGVASNEQFF
TGTGCCAGTAACCCGATAGCGGGAGTAGCCTCCAATGAGCAGTTCTTC
>-|TRBV11-2|TRBJ2-3|-
CASQTLADTQYF
TGTGCCAGCCAAACCCTCGCAGATACGCAGTATTTT
>-|TRBV10-3|TRBJ2-1|TRBD2
CAISESGTRAYNEQFF
TGTGCCATCAGTGAGTCCGGGACTAGGGCCTACAATGAGCAGTTCTTC
>-|TRBV7-2|TRBJ1-2|TRBD1
CASSLQGYGYTF
TGTGCCAGCAGCCTACAGGGGTATGGCTACACCTTC
>-|TRBV18|TRBJ1-1|TRBD1
CASSPYDRGVTNTEAFF
TGTGCCAGCTCACCTTACGACAGGGGAGTTACGAACACTGAAGCTTTCTTT
>once|TRBV2|TRBJ1-3|-
CASSQGTYTIYF
TGTGCCAGCAGCCAGGGGACTTACACCATATATTTT
>once|TRBV4-1|TRBJ1-6|TRBD1
CASSQGGTGPNSPLHF
TGCGCCAGCAGCCAAGGGGGGACAGGGCCGAATTCACCCCTCCACTTT
>-|TRBV11-2|TRBJ2-5|TRBD2
CASGTSGGPGIGETQYF
TGTGCCAGTGGGACTAGCGGGGGGCCGGGGATCGGGGAGACCCAGTACTTC
>-|TRBV30|TRBJ1-2|-
CAWSLQEQYGYTF
TGTGCCTGGAGTCTCCAGGAACAGTATGGCTACACCTTC
>-|TRBV30|TRBJ1-2|TRBD1
CAWKQGANYGYTF
TGTGCCTGGAAACAGGGGGCAAACTATGGCTACACCTTC
>-|TRBV30|TRBJ1-5|-
CAWANSNQPQHF
TGTGCCTGGGCCAATAGCAATCAGCCCCAGCATTTT
>few|TRBV7-9|TRBJ1-2|-
CASSPSGAAYGYTF
TGTGCCAGCAGCCCGTCAGGGGCGGCCTATGGCTACACCTTC
>-|TRBV6-1|TRBJ2-2|-
CAAPTGTGELFF
TGTGCCGCGCCGACAGGTACCGGGGAGCTGTTTTTT